The TCR beta chain described here comes from a study of T cells in Graves' hyperthyroidism and ophthalmopathy. Amplification yielded TCR beta CDR3 regions, with RNA transcripts as the source. When the TCR CDR3 underwent first-round RT-PCR, the HTBI primer set was used. MiXCR, run by TCRdb on the multiplex PCR reads, gives a single entry per CDR3 protein. The sample consists of approximately 520,000 distinct CDR3 sequences, around a quarter of them appearing once. At least ten counts were recorded for this clonotype. Under 3 months was the duration of disease in ophthalmopathy patients, who also had a Clinical Activity Score of at least 3 and a NOSPECS grade of at least 4. Exclusion of a patient resulted from uncontrolled infection, other autoimmune disease, pregnancy or lactation. PBMCs were obtained from 9.5 to 10 ml fresh peripheral blood. Trimming shortened V by 3 bases and J by 1 base, and 7 bases separated the two germline ends. Germline V gene data show CDR1 as MNHEY and CDR2 as SMNVEV (reference sequence). CDR3 size: 13 residues.

Material for sequencing was blood. The TCR originated in a woman in her thirties with Graves' ophthalmopathy. The chain is built from TRBV27 and TRBJ2-7, with a weak D call TRBD1 (6 bases). CDR3 in amino acids: CASSFRGSYEQYF. CDR3 nucleotide sequence: TGTGCCAGCAGTTTTAGGGGGTCCTACGAGCAGTACTTC.